This section outlines one TCR beta chain sequence together with its context. The sample originates from a study of shared clonotypes between healthy human individuals. Profiling relied on immunoSEQ multiplex PCR, and the TCRdb table lists in-frame clones only, not all of them. Here the sample spans about 1 million clones, more than 60% being singletons. Germline V gene data show CDR1 as KGHSH and CDR2 as LQKENI. Losses at the gene ends were 9 bases for V and 7 bases for J; bases not matched to a gene: 6. This CDR3 has 13 residues. This TCR was recovered from a man aged 18 to 29 in good health. Sequencing was performed on memory CD4+ T cells sorted from blood. Subset given: CD45RA-negative fraction. This chain links TRBV18 with TRBJ1-6; 7 bases line up with TRBD1. The CDR3 DNA reads as TGTGCCAGTGTCGGGGACAGAAATTCACCCCTCCACTTT. Residues: CASVGDRNSPLHF.